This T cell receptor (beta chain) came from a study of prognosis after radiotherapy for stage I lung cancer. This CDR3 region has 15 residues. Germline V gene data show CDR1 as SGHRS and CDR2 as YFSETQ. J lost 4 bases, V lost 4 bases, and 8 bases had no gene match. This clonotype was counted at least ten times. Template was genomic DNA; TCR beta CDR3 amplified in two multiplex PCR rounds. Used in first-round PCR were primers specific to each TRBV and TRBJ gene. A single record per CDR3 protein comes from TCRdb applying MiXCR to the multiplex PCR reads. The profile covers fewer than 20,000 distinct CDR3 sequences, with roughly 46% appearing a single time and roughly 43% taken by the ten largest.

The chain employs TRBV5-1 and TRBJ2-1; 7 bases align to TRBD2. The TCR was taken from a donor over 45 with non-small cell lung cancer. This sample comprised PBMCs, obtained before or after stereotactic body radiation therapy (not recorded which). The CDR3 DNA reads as TGCGCCAGCAGCCGTCTGGCGGGGGATTACAATGAGCAGTTCTTC. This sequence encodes CASSRLAGDYNEQFF.